Sequencing of this TCR beta chain was carried out in a study of T cell changes during pregnancy in multiple sclerosis. Sequencing used immunoSEQ multiplex PCR; TCRdb keeps in-frame clones, though not all of them. Seen here are roughly 87,000 clones, about 93% observed once, and the top ten hold around 1.4%. In germline, CDR1 is GTSNPN, CDR2 SVGIG (reference sequence). The CDR3 runs 14 residues. Germline trimming cut 4 bases from V and 7 bases from J; bases unmatched to any gene: 7. This TCR came from a female donor in good health, enrolled as a control in a pregnancy study. The source was peripheral blood, collected in the third trimester of pregnancy. The chain combines TRBV30 with TRBJ2-5; 12 nucleotides line up with TRBD2. DNA for the CDR3: TGTGCCTGGACTAGCGGGAGGGCTGCGGGGACCCAGTACTTC. Protein sequence: CAWTSGRAAGTQYF.